The 12 T cell receptor beta chains reported below all come from one sample, sequenced in a study of post-analysis software for immune sequencing data. Tagging with unique molecular identifiers was a feature of the TCR beta cDNA libraries. TCRdb re-derived calls from the PCR reads in MiXCR, one entry per CDR3 protein. The table has around 160,000 distinct CDR3 sequences, 35% to 40% seen once; the top ten hold 25% to 30%. Sequences were derived from blood, sampled after autologous hematopoietic stem cell transplantation. The source is a girl under 18 with multiple sclerosis.

This clonotype was counted between two and nine times. The chain has TRBV10-3 and TRBJ2-3; D remains unclear. The CDR3 is 14 amino acids. Germline assignment: CDR1 ENHRY and CDR2 SYGVKD. Trimming took 6 bases from V and 2 from J, leaving 12 bases between them. The CDR3 sequence: CAIRRNGYTDTQYF. In DNA form, the CDR3 reads TGTGCCATCAGAAGGAACGGTTACACAGATACGCAGTATTTT.

The chain is built from TRBV6-5 and TRBJ2-7; 9 nucleotides line up with TRBD2. V was pared by 5 bases and J by 0 bases, with 2 bases of the junction left unmatched. This CDR3 has 14 residues. In germline, CDR1 is MNHEY, CDR2 SVGAGI. The CDR3 DNA reads TGTGCCAGCAGTATTAGCGGGAGCTCCTACGAGCAGTACTTC. Translated: CASSISGSSYEQYF.

This clonotype was seen a few times. The rearrangement joins TRBV7-2 to TRBJ2-5, with TRBD2 matching over 12 bases. Germline CDR1 is SGHTA and CDR2 is FQGNSA. Losses at the gene ends were 1 base for V and 2 bases for J; bases not matched to a gene: 5. The CDR3 has 17 residues. CDR3 region: CASSLGLAGGPQETQYF. Written as DNA, the CDR3 is TGTGCCAGCAGCTTAGGGCTAGCGGGAGGGCCGCAAGAGACCCAGTACTTC.

The DNA of the CDR3 is TGCAGCGCCTCCGACACCAACCGCAATCAGCCCCAGCATTTT. It translates to CSASDTNRNQPQHF. The genes are TRBV29-1 and TRBJ1-5; D is undetermined. The CDR3 runs 14 residues. Germline-derived CDR1 and CDR2 are SQVTM and ANQGSEA. V lost 7 bases and J 2 bases, leaving 15 bases between the germline ends. Drawing the rest from reference TRBV29-1 and TRBJ1-5, the complete variable domain is SAVISQKPSRDICQRGTSLTIQCQVDSQVTMMFWYRQQPGQSLTLIATANQGSEATYESGFVIDKFPISRPNLTFSTLTVSNMSPEDSSIYLCSASDTNRNQPQHFGDGTRLSIL.

The chain links TRBV7-2 to TRBJ2-1, with 10 positions matching TRBD1. Germline V gene lookup returns CDR1 SGHTA and CDR2 FQGNSA. V lost 2 bases and J lost 8; bases outside the gene matches: 6. The CDR3 covers 15 residues. The CDR3 sequence: CASSLRGQGSYEQFF. The CDR3 DNA is TGTGCCAGCAGCTTAAGGGGACAGGGGTCGTATGAGCAGTTCTTC.

The J gene is TRBJ2-3, the V gene TRBV24-1; 7 nucleotides match TRBD2. The CDR3 is 13 residues long. Germline assignment: CDR1 KGHDR and CDR2 SFDVKD. Germline trimming cut 9 bases from V and 2 bases from J; bases unmatched to any gene: 4. CDR3 amino acids: CATGGGNTDTQYF. CDR3 coding DNA: TGTGCCACCGGGGGAGGGAACACAGATACGCAGTATTTT.

The sample holds one count of this clonotype. A much larger clone sits a single nucleotide away, making a read error possible. The chain links TRBV7-2 to TRBJ2-7; 12 bases are a match to TRBD2. This CDR3 has 15 residues. Trimming took 4 bases from V and 6 from J; bases not matched to a gene: 7. Germline V lookup: CDR1 SGHTA, CDR2 FQGNSA. DNA of the CDR3: TGTGCCAGCAGCTCGACTAGCGGGGGACGGTGCGAGCAGTACTTC. Translating it yields CASSSTSGGRCEQYF. Filled out from reference TRBV7-2 and TRBJ2-7, the complete variable domain reads GAGVSQSPSNKVTEKGKDVELRCDPISGHTALYWYRQSLGQGLEFLIYFQGNSAPDKSGLPSDRFSAERTGGSVSTLTIQRTQQEDSAVYLCASSSTSGGRCEQYFGPGTRLTVT.

The V gene is TRBV27, the J gene TRBJ2-7; D is possibly TRBD2 (6 bases). V lost 5 bases and J 3 bases, leaving 29 bases between the germline ends. Germline CDR1 reads MNHEY; CDR2 reads SMNVEV (reference sequence). The CDR3 consists of 19 residues. The chain's CDR3 is CASSITPPYLRERVYEQYF. The CDR3 DNA is TGTGCCAGCAGTATAACCCCTCCTTATCTCCGGGAGAGGGTCTACGAGCAGTACTTC.

The chain joins TRBV7-9 to TRBJ2-5; 7 bases are shared with TRBD1. Germline loops: CDR1 SEHNR, CDR2 FQNEAQ (reference sequence). This CDR3 is built from 20 residues. V lost 3 bases to trimming and J lost 3 bases; unmatched junction nucleotides: 22. The CDR3 DNA reads TGTGCCAGCAGCTTCCGCTACGGGACAGATCCGGCCCCGCGTAAAGAGACCCAGTACTTC. This translates into CASSFRYGTDPAPRKETQYF.

This clonotype was observed many times. The chain links TRBV20-1 to TRBJ2-7; TRBD2 matches at 8 bases. This CDR3 is 13 amino acids long. Germline trimming cut 4 bases from V and 4 bases from J; bases unmatched to any gene: 6. The germline gives CDR1 DFQATT, CDR2 SNEGSKA (reference sequence). CDR3 coding DNA: TGCAGTGCTAAGCAGACTAGCGTATACGAGCAGTACTTC. Its translation is CSAKQTSVYEQYF.

This clonotype has only a few counts. This chain links TRBV20-1 with TRBJ2-7; D remains ambiguous. The CDR3 is 13 amino acids. Trimming cost V 3 bases and J 2 bases, with 11 bases left between them. CDR1 and CDR2 from the germline V gene are DFQATT and SNEGSKA (reference sequence). For the CDR3, the DNA is TGCAGTGCTAGCCCAGGTGCCACCTACGAGCAGTACTTC. Amino acid sequence: CSASPGATYEQYF.

The chain has TRBV27 and TRBJ2-7; 10 bases map to TRBD2. The J segment lost 3 bases and the V segment lost 7 bases, leaving 9 bases of the junction unmatched. Germline values: CDR1 MNHEY, CDR2 SMNVEV (reference sequence). The CDR3 is 15 amino acids. The chain's CDR3 is CASMRLAGAGYEQYF. The CDR3 DNA reads as TGTGCCAGCATGAGGCTAGCGGGAGCAGGCTACGAGCAGTACTTC.